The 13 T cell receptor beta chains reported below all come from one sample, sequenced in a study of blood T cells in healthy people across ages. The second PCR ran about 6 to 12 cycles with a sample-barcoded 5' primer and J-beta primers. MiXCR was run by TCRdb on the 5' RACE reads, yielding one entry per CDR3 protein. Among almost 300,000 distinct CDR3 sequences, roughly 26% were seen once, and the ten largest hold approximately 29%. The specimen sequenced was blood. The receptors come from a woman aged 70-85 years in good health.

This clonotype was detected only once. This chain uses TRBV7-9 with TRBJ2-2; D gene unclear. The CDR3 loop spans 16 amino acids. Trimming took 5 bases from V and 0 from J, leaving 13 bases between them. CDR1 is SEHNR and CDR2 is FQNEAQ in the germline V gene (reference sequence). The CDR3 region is CASSHPAATNTGELFF. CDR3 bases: TGTGCCAGCAGCCATCCCGCGGCTACGAACACCGGGGAGCTGTTTTTT.

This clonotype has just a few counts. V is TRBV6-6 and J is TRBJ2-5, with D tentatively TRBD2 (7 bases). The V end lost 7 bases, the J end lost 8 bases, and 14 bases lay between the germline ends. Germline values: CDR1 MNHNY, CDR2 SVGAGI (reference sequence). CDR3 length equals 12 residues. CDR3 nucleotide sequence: TGTGCCAGCAACGGGGGGCCCCCAACCCAGTACTTC. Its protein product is CASNGGPPTQYF.

CDR3 amino acids: CASSPRPRTLVNEQFF. The CDR3 coding sequence is TGTGCCAGCAGCCCCCGCCCTAGGACCCTCGTGAATGAGCAGTTCTTC. V gene TRBV7-2 combines with J gene TRBJ2-1; D gene uncertain. Deletions cut 5 bases from V and 7 bases from J, with 21 bases between. CDR3 length equals 16 residues. In germline, CDR1 is SGHTA, CDR2 FQGNSA.

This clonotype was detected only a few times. The CDR3 DNA reads TGTGCCACCCTTTCCGGGATCTCCTACGAGCAGTACTTC. This gives the protein CATLSGISYEQYF. The chain recombines TRBV6-5 with TRBJ2-7, with a possible D match to TRBD2 (5 bases). The V end lost 10 bases, the J end lost 0 bases, and 13 bases lay between the germline ends. Germline assignment: CDR1 MNHEY and CDR2 SVGAGI. The CDR3 totals 13 residues.

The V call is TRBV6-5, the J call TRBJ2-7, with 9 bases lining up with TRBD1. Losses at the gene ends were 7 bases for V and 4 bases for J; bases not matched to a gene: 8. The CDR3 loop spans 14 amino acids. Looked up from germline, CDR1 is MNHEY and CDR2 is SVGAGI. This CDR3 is CASIGDREPYEQYF. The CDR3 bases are TGTGCCAGCATCGGGGACAGGGAGCCATACGAGCAGTACTTC.

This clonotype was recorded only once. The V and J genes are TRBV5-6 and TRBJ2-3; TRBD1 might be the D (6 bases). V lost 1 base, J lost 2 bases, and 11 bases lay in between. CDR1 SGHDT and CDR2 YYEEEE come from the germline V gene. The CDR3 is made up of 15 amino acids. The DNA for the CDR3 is TGTGCCAGCAGCTTGCTCAGGGGCCTCACAGATACGCAGTATTTT. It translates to CASSLLRGLTDTQYF.

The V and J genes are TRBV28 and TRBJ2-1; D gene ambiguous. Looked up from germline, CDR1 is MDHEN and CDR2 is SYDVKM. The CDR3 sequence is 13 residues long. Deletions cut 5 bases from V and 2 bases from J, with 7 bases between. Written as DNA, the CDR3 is TGTGCCAGCAGTGAATACCCCTACAATGAGCAGTTCTTC. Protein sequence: CASSEYPYNEQFF.

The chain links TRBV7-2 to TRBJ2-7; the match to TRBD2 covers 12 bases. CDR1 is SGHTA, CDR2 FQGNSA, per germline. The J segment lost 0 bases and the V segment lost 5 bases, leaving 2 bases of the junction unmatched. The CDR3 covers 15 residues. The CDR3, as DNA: TGTGCCAGCAGCAAGACTAGCGGGAGCTCCTACGAGCAGTACTTC. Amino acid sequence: CASSKTSGSSYEQYF.

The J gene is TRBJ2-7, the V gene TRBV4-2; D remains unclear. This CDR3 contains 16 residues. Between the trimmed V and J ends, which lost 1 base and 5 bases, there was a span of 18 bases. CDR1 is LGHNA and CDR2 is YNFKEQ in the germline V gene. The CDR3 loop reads CASSQGVRSVVDEQYF. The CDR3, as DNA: TGTGCCAGCAGCCAAGGGGTAAGGAGTGTCGTTGACGAGCAGTACTTC.

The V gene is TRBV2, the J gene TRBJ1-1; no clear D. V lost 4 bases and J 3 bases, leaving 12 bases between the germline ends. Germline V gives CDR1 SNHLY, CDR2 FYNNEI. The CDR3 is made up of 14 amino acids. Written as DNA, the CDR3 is TGTGCCAGCAGTGTTCTTTCCTTGGACACTGAAGCTTTCTTT. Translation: CASSVLSLDTEAFF.

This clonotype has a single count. The CDR3 sequence is CASNLGRDYGYTF. The DNA of the CDR3 is TGCGCCAGCAACTTAGGACGGGACTATGGCTACACCTTC. The J gene is TRBJ1-2, the V gene TRBV5-1; D unresolved. V gave up 6 bases and J gave up 3 bases, with 12 bases separating them. Germline V gene sequence: CDR1 SGHRS, CDR2 YFSETQ. The length of the CDR3 is 13 residues.

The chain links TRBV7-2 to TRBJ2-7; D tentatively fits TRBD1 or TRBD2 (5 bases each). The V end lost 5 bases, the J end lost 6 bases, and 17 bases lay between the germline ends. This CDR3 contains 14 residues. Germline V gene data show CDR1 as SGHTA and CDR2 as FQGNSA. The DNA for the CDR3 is TGTGCCAGCAGCATGACAGCTCTAGAGGGCGAGCAGTACTTC. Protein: CASSMTALEGEQYF.

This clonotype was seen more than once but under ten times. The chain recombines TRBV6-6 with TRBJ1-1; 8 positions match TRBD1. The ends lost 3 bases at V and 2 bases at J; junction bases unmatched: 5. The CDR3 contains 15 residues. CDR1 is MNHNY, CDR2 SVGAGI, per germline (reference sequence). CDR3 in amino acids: CASSYKTGANTEAFF. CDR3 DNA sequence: TGTGCCAGCAGTTATAAGACAGGGGCCAACACTGAAGCTTTCTTT.